These 32 T cell receptor beta chains share one sample of origin, sequenced in a study of cytomegalovirus exposure and HLA in healthy donors. Sequenced by immunoSEQ multiplex PCR; TCRdb stores in-frame clones only, minus some. The sample lists 160,000 or so clones; more than 70% were seen once. The source material was PBMCs. The source of these receptors is a young man in good health and CMV-seropositive.

The rearrangement uses TRBV6-4 and TRBJ1-2; D is undetermined. This CDR3 comprises 13 residues. Trimming stripped 5 bases from V and 5 bases from J, with 12 bases between. Looked up from germline, CDR1 is MRHNA and CDR2 is SNTAGT. The CDR3 spells CASSTTFGYGYTF. CDR3 nucleotide sequence: TGTGCCAGCAGTACTACTTTTGGGTATGGCTACACCTTC.

V is TRBV5-4 and J is TRBJ2-7, with D possibly matching TRBD2 (6 bases). Germline values: CDR1 SGHNT, CDR2 YYREEE (reference sequence). Trimming shortened V by 4 bases and J by 5 bases, and 19 bases separated the two germline ends. The CDR3 extends over 15 amino acids. CDR3 sequence: CASSSGLQRLDEQYF. CDR3 bases: TGTGCCAGCAGCAGCGGACTACAACGCCTAGACGAGCAGTACTTC. The full variable domain, rest sourced from reference TRBV5-4 and TRBJ2-7, is ETGVTQSPTHLIKTRGQQVTLRCSSQSGHNTVSWYQQALGQGPQFIFQYYREEENGRGNFPPRFSGLQFPNYSSELNVNALELDDSALYLCASSSGLQRLDEQYFGPGTRLTVT.

The rearrangement links TRBV5-6 to TRBJ1-1; D gene ambiguous. The CDR3 spans 12 residues. V was pared by 1 base and J by 4 bases, with 5 bases between. Germline CDR1 SGHDT, CDR2 YYEEEE. CDR3 sequence: CASSLRGTEAFF. In DNA form, the CDR3 reads TGTGCCAGCAGCTTGAGAGGCACTGAAGCTTTCTTT.

The chain links TRBV28 to TRBJ2-5; D perhaps matches TRBD1 (5 bases). Looked up from germline, CDR1 is MDHEN and CDR2 is SYDVKM. Trimming pared 1 base from V and 5 bases from J, leaving 11 bases between. The CDR3 contains 14 residues. DNA for the CDR3: TGTGCCAGCAGTTTATTCCAGGGTCGGGAGACCCAGTACTTC. Its protein product is CASSLFQGRETQYF.

This clone was detected once. The chain combines TRBV19 with TRBJ2-1, with a weak D call TRBD1 (5 bases). The germline gives CDR1 LNHDA, CDR2 SQIVND (reference sequence). This CDR3 has 15 amino acids. Trimming left V 7 bases short and J 0 bases short, with 13 bases between. The CDR3 is CASTITGSSYNEQFF. The CDR3 coding sequence is TGTGCCAGTACCATTACAGGCAGCTCCTACAATGAGCAGTTCTTC.

The genes are TRBV9 and TRBJ1-3, with no clear D. With 2 bases removed from V and 0 bases from J, the gap between germline ends came to 12 bases. This CDR3 region has 16 residues. CDR1 and CDR2 from the germline V gene are SGDLS and YYNGEE. CDR3 in DNA: TGTGCCAGCAGCGTCGGTGTAAGGAGCTCTGGAAACACCATATATTTT. Its protein is CASSVGVRSSGNTIYF. Based on the CDR3 plus reference TRBV9 and TRBJ1-3, the full variable domain is DSGVTQTPKHLITATGQRVTLRCSPRSGDLSVYWYQQSLDQGLQFLIQYYNGEERAKGNILERFSAQQFPDLHSELNLSSLELGDSALYFCASSVGVRSSGNTIYFGEGSWLTVV.

V and J are TRBV28 and TRBJ2-6; a weak D match, TRBD1 (6 bases). Trimming removed 6 bases from V and 4 bases from J, with 10 bases in between. This CDR3 has 14 amino acids. CDR1 is MDHEN and CDR2 is SYDVKM in the germline V gene. The CDR3 region has the DNA TGTGCCAGCAGACGGACAGCGGGGGCCAACGTCCTGACTTTC. Protein: CASRRTAGANVLTF.

The chain joins TRBV7-8 to TRBJ1-6; 8 bases agree with TRBD1. CDR3 length equals 16 residues. The V and J ends lost 4 bases and 3 bases, in that order; junction bases with no gene match: 5. Germline V gives CDR1 SGHVS, CDR2 FQNEAQ. The CDR3 nucleotides are TGTGCCAGCAGCTCCGTCGACAGGGGCTATAATTCACCCCTCCACTTT. It specifies CASSSVDRGYNSPLHF.

The chain joins TRBV7-6 to TRBJ2-2, with 11 bases matching TRBD2. The CDR3 has 21 residues. Germline loops: CDR1 SGHVS, CDR2 FNYEAQ. Trimming cost V 2 bases and J 5 bases; bases outside gene matches: 19. Written as DNA, the CDR3 is TGTGCCAGCAGCTTATTGCCCCCACTAGCGGGGGACCCACCGCGGACCGGGGAGCTGTTTTTT. It is translated as CASSLLPPLAGDPPRTGELFF.

This chain joins TRBV28 and TRBJ1-6; D not resolved. The germline CDR1 and CDR2 sequences are MDHEN and SYDVKM. V was trimmed by 5 bases and J by 3 bases, leaving 17 bases between them. The length of the CDR3 is 17 residues. The CDR3, as DNA: TGTGCCAGCAGTCCCTTGACCGGAGAACTCTATAATTCACCCCTCCACTTT. This sequence encodes CASSPLTGELYNSPLHF.

The chain combines TRBV5-4 with TRBJ1-2, with D maybe TRBD1 (5 bases). Germline CDR1 SGHNT, CDR2 YYREEE (reference sequence). Trimming removed 4 bases from V and 4 bases from J, with 17 bases in between. The CDR3 loop spans 15 amino acids. CDR3 sequence (DNA): TGTGCCAGCAGCCCCGGGGGGGGGAATATCTATGGCTACACCTTC. It yields the protein CASSPGGGNIYGYTF.

The chain employs TRBV5-4 and TRBJ2-5, with no clear D. Germline CDR1 and CDR2: SGHNT and YYREEE (reference sequence). The ends were cut back, 0 bases at V and 4 bases at J, with 7 bases in the middle. The CDR3 is 13 amino acids. CDR3 nucleotide sequence: TGTGCCAGCAGCTTGGTCACGGGAGAGACCCAGTACTTC. Protein sequence: CASSLVTGETQYF.

The chain employs TRBV5-6 and TRBJ1-6, with a tentative D call TRBD1 (6 bases). Per germline, CDR1 SGHDT and CDR2 YYEEEE. Trimming took off 3 bases at V and 10 bases at J, with 14 bases between the two ends. CDR3 length: 14 residues. In DNA, the CDR3 is TGTGCCAGCAGCTGGGTACAGGGCTTCTCACCCCTCCACTTT. Its protein is CASSWVQGFSPLHF.

The rearrangement uses TRBV10-3 and TRBJ2-7; 9 bases fit TRBD1. Germline CDR1 is ENHRY and CDR2 is SYGVKD. The CDR3 runs 16 residues. Germline trimming cut 3 bases from V and 1 base from J; bases unmatched to any gene: 7. The CDR3, as DNA: TGTGCCATCAGTGACCGACCGGGACAGGGTTCCTACGAGCAGTACTTC. Residues: CAISDRPGQGSYEQYF.

The chain is built from TRBV6-1 and TRBJ1-2; D perhaps matches TRBD1 (5 bases). The germline CDR1 and CDR2 sequences are MNHNS and SASEGT. The V end was cut by 0 bases, the J end by 4 bases, with 9 bases between. There are 14 residues in the CDR3. The CDR3 bases are TGTGCCAGCAGTGAAGCAGGGGAGGGCTATGGCTACACCTTC. Translation: CASSEAGEGYGYTF.

V and J are TRBV28 and TRBJ1-5, with 8 bases that match TRBD1. Germline-derived CDR1 and CDR2 are MDHEN and SYDVKM. CDR3 length: 14 amino acids. J gave up 2 bases and V 6 bases, and 3 bases lay outside the gene matches. The CDR3 loop is CASRQTGGNQPQHF. CDR3 nucleotide sequence: TGTGCCAGCAGACAGACAGGGGGCAATCAGCCCCAGCATTTT.

The chain employs TRBV7-6 and TRBJ2-1; D is ambiguous. The germline gives CDR1 SGHVS, CDR2 FNYEAQ. Trimming left V 1 base short and J 12 bases short, with 16 bases between. The CDR3 loop spans 14 amino acids. In nucleotides, the CDR3 is TGTGCCAGCAGCTTAGATGTGGGCTACTTACGGCAGTTCTTC. It yields the protein CASSLDVGYLRQFF.

The J gene is TRBJ2-2, the V gene TRBV28, with 7 bases lining up with TRBD2. CDR3 length: 14 residues. Germline CDR1 is MDHEN and CDR2 is SYDVKM. J gave up 1 base and V 7 bases, and 3 bases lay outside the gene matches. CDR3 sequence (DNA): TGTGCCAGCATGCGCGGGGGGAACACCGGGGAGCTGTTTTTT. This translates into CASMRGGNTGELFF.

The chain employs TRBV7-8 and TRBJ2-7; D is possibly TRBD2 (5 bases). V lost 5 bases to trimming and J lost 4 bases, with 15 bases between them. Germline V lookup: CDR1 SGHVS, CDR2 FQNEAQ. CDR3 length: 14 amino acids. The DNA for the CDR3 is TGTGCCAGCAGCGGTAGCGAGAGGATTTACGAGCAGTACTTC. As protein: CASSGSERIYEQYF.

Here the CDR3 DNA reads TGTGCCAGCAGCCGGTCGGGATCGTACCAAGAGACCCAGTACTTC. Protein: CASSRSGSYQETQYF. V usage is TRBV7-3 and J usage is TRBJ2-5, with TRBD2 as a possible D gene (5 bases). The germline gives CDR1 SGHTA, CDR2 FQGTGA. This CDR3 comprises 15 residues. Trimming left V 5 bases short and J 0 bases short, with 13 bases between.

V gene TRBV23-1 combines with J gene TRBJ1-6, with D unresolved. TRBV23-1 is labeled an ORF, and its function is uncertain. V shed 0 bases and J shed 7 bases, with 16 bases lying between them. The CDR3 runs to 17 residues. CDR3 amino acids: CASSQSAGGRGNSPLHF. CDR3 DNA sequence: TGCGCCAGCAGTCAATCAGCGGGCGGCAGAGGGAATTCACCCCTCCACTTT.

The chain carries TRBV5-1 and TRBJ1-1, with 7 bases matching TRBD1. V shed 6 bases and J 0 bases; nucleotides not matched to a gene: 5. CDR3 length: 14 residues. The germline V gene encodes CDR1 SGHRS and CDR2 YFSETQ. CDR3 region: CASNRGEMNTEAFF. CDR3 in DNA: TGCGCCAGCAACAGGGGAGAAATGAACACTGAAGCTTTCTTT.

The chain has TRBV7-6 and TRBJ2-7; 7 bases fit TRBD1. V lost 8 bases and J lost 7; bases outside the gene matches: 8. The CDR3 totals 12 residues. Germline CDR1 reads SGHVS; CDR2 reads FNYEAQ. In DNA, the CDR3 is TGTGCCAGCGGGACAGTGGTAGGGGAGCAGTACTTC. Translating it yields CASGTVVGEQYF.

This clone was seen only once. The chain uses TRBV28 and TRBJ2-7, with 8 bases matching TRBD1. The CDR3 is 16 amino acids. Trimming took 6 bases from V and 4 from J; bases not matched to a gene: 14. Germline values: CDR1 MDHEN, CDR2 SYDVKM. The CDR3 DNA follows: TGTGCCAGCAGGACGAGTGGGGGGCAGGGGGCTTACGAGCAGTACTTC. It codes for CASRTSGGQGAYEQYF.

The chain couples TRBV7-9 to TRBJ2-5; 8 bases are shared with TRBD1. Germline V gene sequence: CDR1 SEHNR, CDR2 FQNEAQ (reference sequence). The CDR3 spans 18 residues. After removal of 0 bases from V and 5 bases from J, the junction contained 14 bases not matched to a gene. The DNA for the CDR3 is TGTGCCAGCAGCTTAGCCCCGGGACAGGAGGCGGCAAGGGAGACCCAGTACTTC. Its translation: CASSLAPGQEAARETQYF.

This chain uses TRBV29-1 with TRBJ2-1; tentative D call: TRBD1 (7 bases). Between the trimmed V and J ends, which lost 4 bases and 4 bases, there was a span of 20 bases. Germline V gene lookup returns CDR1 SQVTM and CDR2 ANQGSEA. This CDR3 has 16 amino acids. CDR3 DNA: TGCAGCGTTGGCGGCTTTCAGGGGGAGGCATACAATGAGCAGTTCTTC. Its translation is CSVGGFQGEAYNEQFF.

This clone was seen once. This sequence joins TRBV7-2 and TRBJ1-5; tentatively, D is TRBD1 (6 bases). V gave up 2 bases and J gave up 3 bases, with 14 bases separating them. CDR1 SGHTA and CDR2 FQGNSA come from the germline V gene. The CDR3 length is 16 residues. The chain's CDR3 is CASSLNEGGHNQPQHF. CDR3 DNA sequence: TGTGCCAGCAGCTTAAATGAGGGGGGGCACAATCAGCCCCAGCATTTT.

The chain combines TRBV7-3 with TRBJ1-1; D is unclear. The CDR3 has 16 amino acids. Deletions cut 6 bases from V and 3 bases from J, with 20 bases between. Germline lookup yields CDR1 SGHTA and CDR2 FQGTGA. In nucleotides, the CDR3 is TGTGCCAGCAGTCCCAAGGGCCGAGGGAGGGACACTGAAGCTTTCTTT. The encoded protein is CASSPKGRGRDTEAFF.

There are a few counts of this clone. The genes are TRBV28 and TRBJ2-7; D is ambiguous. V was cut by 3 bases and J by 4 bases, with 7 bases left in between. Germline V gene lookup returns CDR1 MDHEN and CDR2 SYDVKM. The CDR3 totals 12 residues. The CDR3 loop is CASSLTSYEQYF. The CDR3 DNA follows: TGTGCCAGCAGTTTGACATCTTACGAGCAGTACTTC.

The chain carries TRBV6-1 and TRBJ1-1; D unclear. The CDR3 consists of 11 residues. CDR1 and CDR2 from the germline V gene are MNHNS and SASEGT. Trimming took 1 base from V and 10 from J, leaving 7 bases between them. CDR3 nucleotide sequence: TGTGCCAGCAGTGAAGAGGGAGTAGCTTTCTTT. It encodes CASSEEGVAFF.

The genes are TRBV15 and TRBJ1-5, with TRBD1 as a possible D gene (6 bases). Germline V gene lookup returns CDR1 LNHNV and CDR2 YYDKDF (reference sequence). The CDR3 is 16 amino acids. The V end was cut by 2 bases, the J end by 0 bases, with 11 bases between. CDR3 region: CATSRRDRYSNQPQHF. CDR3 in DNA: TGTGCCACCAGCAGACGCGACAGGTATAGCAATCAGCCCCAGCATTTT.

There are a few counts of this clone. V is TRBV6-6 and J is TRBJ1-1; D remains unclear. The germline gives CDR1 MNHNY, CDR2 SVGAGI (reference sequence). The CDR3 is 14 residues long. V was clipped by 8 bases and J by 1 base, with 14 bases between them. The CDR3 sequence: CASLNMNTNTEAFF. The CDR3 DNA reads as TGTGCCAGCCTAAATATGAATACGAACACTGAAGCTTTCTTT.